What follows are 26 T cell receptor beta chains derived from one specimen sequenced in a study of T cell responses to AZD1222 COVID-19 vaccine. Some clones are missing from TCRdb's copy, which holds only in-frame ones; the method was immunoSEQ multiplex PCR. The sample holds more than 85,000 clones; 84% are singletons and the top ten take about 15%. The input for sequencing was peripheral blood, taken on day 0 of AZD1222 vaccination. These receptors all stem from an adult in good health.

CDR3 amino acids: CASSYLGSGYTF. DNA for the CDR3: TGTGCCAGCAGTTACTTGGGAAGTGGCTACACCTTC. The V gene is TRBV6-2 or TRBV6-3, the J gene TRBJ1-2; D not certain. The CDR3 consists of 12 residues. Germline V gene sequence: CDR1 MNHEY, CDR2 SVGEGT. Trimming cost V 1 base and J 7 bases, with 7 bases left between them.

The rearrangement links TRBV11-2 to TRBJ2-7; D perhaps matches TRBD1 (5 bases). V shed 5 bases and J shed 3 bases, with 14 bases lying between them. This CDR3 contains 14 residues. In germline, CDR1 is SGHAT, CDR2 FQNNGV. This CDR3 is CASSQLQVLYEQYF. The CDR3, as DNA: TGTGCCAGCAGCCAACTACAGGTTCTCTACGAGCAGTACTTC.

This clone was seen once. The gene calls are TRBV6-1 and TRBJ1-4; 7 positions match TRBD1. Germline trimming cut 2 bases from V and 5 bases from J; bases unmatched to any gene: 5. Germline V CDR1 and CDR2: MNHNS, SASEGT. This CDR3 comprises 15 residues. The DNA for the CDR3 is TGTGCCAGCAGTGAAATCGGCAGGGGGAATGAAAAACTGTTTTTT. It specifies CASSEIGRGNEKLFF.

V gene TRBV7-6 combines with J gene TRBJ2-3, with 7 nucleotides matching TRBD2. The CDR3 totals 14 residues. Germline-derived CDR1 and CDR2 are SGHVS and FNYEAQ. Trimming removed 1 base from V and 7 bases from J; junction bases left unmatched: 5. The CDR3 sequence: CASSLGDGGYTQYF. The CDR3 region has the DNA TGTGCCAGCAGCTTAGGGGACGGGGGGTATACGCAGTATTTT.

The chain couples TRBV28 to TRBJ1-1; TRBD1 matches 9 bases. Germline CDR1 MDHEN, CDR2 SYDVKM. This CDR3 contains 17 residues. V was clipped by 4 bases and J by 1 base; unmatched bases: 10. CDR3: CASSSSRDRVQNTEAFF. The CDR3 bases are TGTGCCAGCAGTTCGTCCCGGGACAGGGTACAGAACACTGAAGCTTTCTTT.

DNA of the CDR3: TGTGCCAGCTCACCCATCTCCGTCCCAGGGAACACTGAAGCTTTCTTT. This codes for CASSPISVPGNTEAFF. This chain uses TRBV18 with TRBJ1-1; D not resolved. Trimming removed 3 bases from V and 1 base from J, with 15 bases in between. Germline CDR1 and CDR2: KGHSH and LQKENI. There are 16 residues in the CDR3.

J is TRBJ2-1 and V is TRBV7-9, with D unclear. The CDR3 runs 14 residues. Germline CDR1 and CDR2: SEHNR and FQNEAQ (reference sequence). V lost 5 bases and J 5 bases, leaving 13 bases between the germline ends. For the CDR3, the DNA is TGTGCCAGCAGCCCCCAAAAAACGAACAATGAGCAGTTCTTC. Protein product: CASSPQKTNNEQFF.

The V and J genes are TRBV5-6 and TRBJ1-1; a weak D match, TRBD1 (5 bases). V was cut by 0 bases and J by 5 bases, with 14 bases left in between. This CDR3 is 15 amino acids long. CDR1 SGHDT and CDR2 YYEEEE come from the germline V gene. Here the CDR3 reads CASSLAPREFTEAFF. The CDR3 nucleotides are TGTGCCAGCAGCTTGGCTCCCAGGGAATTTACTGAAGCTTTCTTT.

The rearrangement uses TRBV6-5 and TRBJ1-2; TRBD1 is a possible D gene (5 bases). This CDR3 is 13 amino acids long. Trimming removed 5 bases at V and 8 bases at J, with 15 bases between. Germline V gene lookup returns CDR1 MNHEY and CDR2 SVGAGI. The CDR3 DNA follows: TGTGCCAGCAGTACCGAGTGGGGGAGGGGCTACACCTTC. It encodes CASSTEWGRGYTF.

The chain recombines TRBV15 with TRBJ1-1, with 7 bases fitting TRBD1. The germline V gene has CDR1 LNHNV and CDR2 YYDKDF (reference sequence). J gave up 3 bases and V 1 base, and 2 bases lay outside the gene matches. The CDR3 totals 14 residues. As DNA, the CDR3 is TGTGCCACCAGCAGAGGGACAGGAGACACTGAAGCTTTCTTT. It translates to CATSRGTGDTEAFF.

The rearrangement uses TRBV9 and TRBJ2-1, with D possibly TRBD1 on 5 matching bases. CDR3 length: 16 residues. Germline CDR1 is SGDLS and CDR2 is YYNGEE. Trimming took 0 bases from V and 0 from J, leaving 10 bases between them. The CDR3 region is CASSVGTGLSYNEQFF. CDR3 in DNA: TGTGCCAGCAGCGTAGGAACAGGTCTCTCCTACAATGAGCAGTTCTTC.

The V gene is TRBV28, the J gene TRBJ1-5; weak D call: TRBD1 (6 bases). The CDR3 is 12 amino acids. Germline CDR1 MDHEN, CDR2 SYDVKM. Trimming cost V 10 bases and J 4 bases, with 11 bases left between them. CDR3 nucleotides: TGTGCCACAGACAGGCCTAATCAGCCCCAGCATTTT. It codes for CATDRPNQPQHF.

The chain carries TRBV2 and TRBJ1-6; no clear D. Germline lookup yields CDR1 SNHLY and CDR2 FYNNEI. V was pared by 3 bases and J by 8 bases, with 8 bases between. CDR3 size: 13 residues. The CDR3 spells CASSDLFDSPLHF. DNA of the CDR3: TGTGCCAGCAGTGATTTATTCGATTCACCCCTCCACTTT.

This clone was counted a single time. The genes are TRBV6-5 and TRBJ1-1; unclear D gene. CDR1 is MNHEY, CDR2 SVGAGI, per germline. The CDR3 contains 12 residues. V was cut by 2 bases and J by 7 bases, with 8 bases left in between. This chain's CDR3 is CASSYRRGEAFF. The CDR3 DNA is TGTGCCAGCAGTTACCGCCGCGGTGAAGCTTTCTTT.

The chain couples TRBV19 to TRBJ2-3, with 13 positions matching TRBD2. The CDR3 is made up of 16 amino acids. Looked up from germline, CDR1 is LNHDA and CDR2 is SQIVND (reference sequence). Trimming cost V 8 bases and J 3 bases; bases outside gene matches: 8. Here the CDR3 reads CASRTSGSRSTDTQYF. In DNA, the CDR3 is TGTGCCAGTCGGACTAGCGGGAGTCGGAGTACAGATACGCAGTATTTT.

The chain links TRBV5-4 to TRBJ2-7, with D possibly matching TRBD2 (6 bases). Trimming removed 0 bases at V and 0 bases at J, with 7 bases between. Germline assignment: CDR1 SGHNT and CDR2 YYREEE (reference sequence). The CDR3 has 14 amino acids. CDR3 coding DNA: TGTGCCAGCAGCTTGGGGGACTTCTCCTACGAGCAGTACTTC. Protein sequence: CASSLGDFSYEQYF.

J is TRBJ2-1 and V is TRBV24-1; TRBD2 is a possible D gene (5 bases). CDR3 length: 15 residues. Trimming took off 3 bases at V and 4 bases at J, with 12 bases between the two ends. Germline CDR1 KGHDR, CDR2 SFDVKD. CDR3 sequence reads: CATSDGLELYNEQFF. The CDR3 nucleotides are TGTGCCACCAGTGATGGACTCGAATTATACAATGAGCAGTTCTTC.

The gene calls are TRBV18 and TRBJ1-4; 10 bases map to TRBD1. The CDR3 sequence is 19 residues long. V lost 0 bases and J lost 7; bases outside the gene matches: 14. Germline CDR1 is KGHSH and CDR2 is LQKENI. The CDR3 bases are TGTGCCAGCTCACCACCAACGGGGACAGGGGTGGGCAGCGGTGAAAAACTGTTTTTT. Its protein is CASSPPTGTGVGSGEKLFF.

This chain links TRBV7-2 with TRBJ2-5; a weak D match, TRBD1 (6 bases). This CDR3 comprises 14 residues. In germline, CDR1 is SGHTA, CDR2 FQGNSA. V lost 5 bases and J 2 bases, leaving 12 bases between the germline ends. The CDR3 is CASSLTGQQETQYF. The DNA for the CDR3 is TGTGCCAGCAGCCTCACCGGACAGCAAGAGACCCAGTACTTC.

This chain uses TRBV18 with TRBJ1-4; D is undetermined. Deletions cut 2 bases from V and 3 bases from J, with 10 bases between. This CDR3 has 15 residues. Looked up from germline, CDR1 is KGHSH and CDR2 is LQKENI. The CDR3 here is CASSPNSRANEKLFF. CDR3 DNA: TGTGCCAGCTCACCAAACTCAAGAGCTAATGAAAAACTGTTTTTT.

This rearrangement joins TRBV15 to TRBJ1-5, with 7 bases identical to TRBD1. The CDR3 runs to 16 residues. The V gene's germline CDR1 is LNHNV and CDR2 YYDKDF (reference sequence). Trimming cost V 3 bases and J 1 base; bases outside gene matches: 6. The CDR3 nucleotides are TGTGCCACCAGCAGTAGACAGGGTGGAAGCAATCAGCCCCAGCATTTT. Residues: CATSSRQGGSNQPQHF.

The chain is built from TRBV2 and TRBJ1-6; 7 positions agree with TRBD1. The CDR3 runs 12 residues. CDR1 is SNHLY, CDR2 FYNNEI, per germline. The CDR3 coding sequence is TGTGCTACCGGGACAGATAATTCACCCCTCCACTTT. Its protein product is CATGTDNSPLHF.

This clone was detected only a few times. This chain links TRBV28 with TRBJ1-6, with 8 bases fitting TRBD1. The CDR3 contains 14 residues. Trimming removed 6 bases from V and 9 bases from J; junction bases left unmatched: 7. Germline V gene data show CDR1 as MDHEN and CDR2 as SYDVKM. CDR3 sequence (DNA): TGTGCCAGCAGCTCAGGACAGGGAGGTTCACCCCTCCACTTT. Translation gives CASSSGQGGSPLHF.

V usage is TRBV7-2 and J usage is TRBJ1-1, with D hard to call. Trimming removed 10 bases from V and 1 base from J, with 10 bases in between. Germline V gives CDR1 SGHTA, CDR2 FQGNSA. This CDR3 contains 12 residues. DNA for the CDR3: TGTGCCACCAAACATAGGAACACTGAAGCTTTCTTT. Translated, it gives CATKHRNTEAFF. Combining the CDR3 with reference TRBV7-2 and TRBJ1-1 gives the whole variable domain GAGVSQSPSNKVTEKGKDVELRCDPISGHTALYWYRQSLGQGLEFLIYFQGNSAPDKSGLPSDRFSAERTGGSVSTLTIQRTQQEDSAVYLCATKHRNTEAFFGQGTRLTVV.

The genes are TRBV28 and TRBJ2-7, with TRBD2 matching 16 bases. Germline trimming cut 3 bases from V and 1 base from J; bases unmatched to any gene: 6. CDR3 length: 18 residues. Germline values: CDR1 MDHEN, CDR2 SYDVKM. The DNA for the CDR3 is TGTGCCAGCAGTTTTTTGGGACTAGCGGGAGGGCGGTCCTACGAGCAGTACTTC. Translated, it gives CASSFLGLAGGRSYEQYF. Using reference TRBV28 and TRBJ2-7 for the parts outside the CDR3, the full variable domain is DVKVTQSSRYLVKRTGEKVFLECVQDMDHENMFWYRQDPGLGLRLIYFSYDVKMKEKGDIPEGYSVSREKKERFSLILESASTNQTSMYLCASSFLGLAGGRSYEQYFGPGTRLTVT.

V and J are TRBV30 and TRBJ1-4; 9 bases align to TRBD1. The V gene end was trimmed by 2 bases and the J gene end by 5 bases; junction bases not matched to a gene: 6. Germline values: CDR1 GTSNPN, CDR2 SVGIG (reference sequence). The CDR3 consists of 15 residues. CDR3 in DNA: TGTGCCTGGAGTCACCCCGGGACAGGGAATGAAAAACTGTTTTTT. It codes for CAWSHPGTGNEKLFF.